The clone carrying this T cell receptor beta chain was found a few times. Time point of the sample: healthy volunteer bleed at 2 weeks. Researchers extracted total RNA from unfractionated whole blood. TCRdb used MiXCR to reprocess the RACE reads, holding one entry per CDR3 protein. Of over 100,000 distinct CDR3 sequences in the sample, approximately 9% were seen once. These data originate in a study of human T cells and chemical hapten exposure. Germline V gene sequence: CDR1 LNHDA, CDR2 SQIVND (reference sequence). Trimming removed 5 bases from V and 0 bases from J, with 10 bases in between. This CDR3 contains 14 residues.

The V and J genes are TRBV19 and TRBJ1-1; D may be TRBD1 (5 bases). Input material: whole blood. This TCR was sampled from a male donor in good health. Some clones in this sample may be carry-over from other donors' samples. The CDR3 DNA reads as TGTGCCAGTAGTGCCAGACAGCTGAACACTGAAGCTTTCTTT. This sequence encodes CASSARQLNTEAFF.